The T cell receptor (beta chain) under discussion was sequenced for a study of cytomegalovirus exposure and HLA in healthy donors. Across the study: HLA-typed donors were the source of approximately 85 million unique TCRs held in an early data release. Overall study results and limits: In a later analysis, productive TCRs from donors in an Asian-associated ancestry cluster reportedly carried fewer N-insertions than the cohort mean. The HLA-A and HLA-B alleles of most subjects were reportedly predicted accurately from TCR beta sequences.

A word on this clone: Antigen unknown.

The CDR3 runs to 14 residues. V lost 3 bases and J 2 bases, leaving 11 bases between the germline ends. Germline V lookup: CDR1 KGHSH, CDR2 LQKENI. A multiplex PCR was run with 60 Vbeta primers and 13 Jbeta primers. How the authors handled the data: Tens of millions of unique TCR beta chains, roughly 12 million shared, were counted in a later analysis. The protocol was immunoSEQ multiplex PCR, while the TCRdb copy is restricted to in-frame clones and leaves out a portion. For V, J and clone size, that table is used; D and trimming come from the DNA. The data contain 110,000 or so clones, roughly 77% of them singletons.

The sample taken for sequencing was PBMCs. The rearrangement joins TRBV18 to TRBJ2-7; TRBD1 might be the D (6 bases). The receptor was derived from a man between 40 and 49 years old in good health and CMV-seronegative. The CDR3 DNA is TGTGCCAGCTCACCCCGACAGGAGACCTACGAGCAGTACTTC. It yields the protein CASSPRQETYEQYF.